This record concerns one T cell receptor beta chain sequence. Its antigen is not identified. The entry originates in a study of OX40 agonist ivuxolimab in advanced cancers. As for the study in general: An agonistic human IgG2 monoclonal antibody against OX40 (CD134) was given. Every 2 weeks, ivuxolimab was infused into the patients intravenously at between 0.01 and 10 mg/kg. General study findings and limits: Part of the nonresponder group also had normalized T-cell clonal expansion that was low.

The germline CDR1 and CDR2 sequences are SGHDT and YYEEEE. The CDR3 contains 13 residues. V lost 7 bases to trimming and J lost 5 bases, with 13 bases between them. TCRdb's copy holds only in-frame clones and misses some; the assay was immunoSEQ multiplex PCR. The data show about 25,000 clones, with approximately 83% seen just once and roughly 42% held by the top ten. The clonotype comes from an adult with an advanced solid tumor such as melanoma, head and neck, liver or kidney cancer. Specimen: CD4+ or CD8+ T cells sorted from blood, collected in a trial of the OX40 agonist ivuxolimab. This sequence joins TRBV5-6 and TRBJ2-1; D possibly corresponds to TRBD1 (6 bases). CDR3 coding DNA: TGTGCCAGCGAACCCCAGGGGCACAATGAGCAGTTCTTC. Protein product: CASEPQGHNEQFF.